This T cell receptor (beta chain) comes out of a study of cytomegalovirus exposure and HLA in healthy donors. Primers included in the PCR were 60 Vbeta and 13 Jbeta primers. Original data processing: Some 9.9 million shared chains were among around 78 million unique TCR beta chains counted in a later analysis. Method: immunoSEQ multiplex PCR; TCRdb's copy keeps in-frame clones and lacks some. That table supplies the V and J calls and clone size; D and trimming were determined from the DNA. Of approximately 140,000 clones listed, roughly four fifths are singletons. V was trimmed by 5 bases and J by 2 bases, leaving 7 bases between them. Germline V lookup: CDR1 SGHVS, CDR2 FNYEAQ. The CDR3 sequence is 12 residues long.

The sequence derives from a man between 18 and 35 years old in good health and CMV-seropositive. The specimen was PBMCs. The genes are TRBV7-6 and TRBJ2-7; D is unresolved. In DNA form, the CDR3 reads TGTGCCAGCAGCCCCTCCCCCTACGAGCAGTACTTC. It translates to CASSPSPYEQYF.